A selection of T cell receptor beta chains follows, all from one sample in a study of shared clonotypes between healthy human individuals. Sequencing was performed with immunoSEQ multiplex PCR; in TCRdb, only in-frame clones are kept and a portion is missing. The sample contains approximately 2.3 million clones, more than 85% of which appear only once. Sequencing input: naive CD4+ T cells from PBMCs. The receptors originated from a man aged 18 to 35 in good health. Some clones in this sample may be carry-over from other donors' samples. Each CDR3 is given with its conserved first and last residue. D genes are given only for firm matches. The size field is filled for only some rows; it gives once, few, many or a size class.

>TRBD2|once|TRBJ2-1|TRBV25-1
CASSNHPPSGSKDEQFF
TGTGCCAGCAGTAACCATCCCCCTAGCGGGAGTAAGGATGAGCAGTTCTTC
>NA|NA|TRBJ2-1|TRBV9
CASSVTASVPLNEQFF
TGTGCCAGCAGCGTTACGGCTAGCGTACCCCTCAATGAGCAGTTCTTC
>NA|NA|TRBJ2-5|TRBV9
CASSVGAASQETQYF
TGTGCCAGCAGCGTAGGGGCGGCTTCCCAAGAGACCCAGTACTTC
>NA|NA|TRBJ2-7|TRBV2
CASSRNANEQYF
TGTGCCAGCAGTAGGAACGCTAACGAGCAGTACTTC
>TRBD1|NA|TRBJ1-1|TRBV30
CAGRPGQGNTEAFF
TGTGCCGGCAGGCCGGGACAGGGGAACACTGAAGCTTTCTTT
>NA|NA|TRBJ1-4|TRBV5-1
CASSLEGGASNEKLFF
TGCGCCAGCAGCTTGGAAGGGGGAGCCTCTAATGAAAAACTGTTTTTT
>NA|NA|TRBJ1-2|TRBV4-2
CASSQTTGAYGYTF
TGTGCCAGCAGCCAAACGACAGGTGCCTATGGCTACACCTTC
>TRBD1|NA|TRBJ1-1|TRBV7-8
CASSSRWDRGGEAFF
TGTGCCAGCAGCTCACGCTGGGACAGGGGAGGGGAAGCTTTCTTT
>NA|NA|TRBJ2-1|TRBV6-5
CASSYDVDEQFF
TGTGCCAGCAGTTACGATGTAGATGAGCAGTTCTTC
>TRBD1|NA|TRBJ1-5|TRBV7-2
CASSYTGGVNQPQHF
TGTGCCAGCAGCTACACAGGGGGCGTCAATCAGCCCCAGCATTTT
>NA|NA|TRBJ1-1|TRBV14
CASSPQRGVTEAFF
TGTGCCAGCAGCCCCCAAAGAGGGGTTACTGAAGCTTTCTTT
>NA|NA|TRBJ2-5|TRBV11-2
CASSLRETQYF
TGTGCCAGCAGCTTACGAGAGACCCAGTACTTC
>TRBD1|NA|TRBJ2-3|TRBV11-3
CASSTRTGLTDTQYF
TGTGCCAGCAGCACCCGGACAGGGTTAACAGATACGCAGTATTTT
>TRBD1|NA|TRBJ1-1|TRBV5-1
CASTITGADEAFF
TGCGCCAGCACGATAACAGGGGCCGATGAAGCTTTCTTT
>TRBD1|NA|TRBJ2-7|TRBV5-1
CASSSGQGAYEQYF
TGCGCCAGCAGCTCTGGACAGGGGGCATACGAGCAGTACTTC
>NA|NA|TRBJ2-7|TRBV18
CASSPNYEQYF
TGTGCCAGCTCACCAAATTACGAGCAGTACTTC
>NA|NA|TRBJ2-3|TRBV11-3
CASSLGGLKQYF
TGTGCCAGCAGCTTAGGGGGCCTAAAGCAGTATTTT
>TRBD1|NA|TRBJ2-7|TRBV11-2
CASSLDRDRKSLYF
TGTGCCAGCAGCTTAGACCGGGACAGAAAGAGTCTGTACTTC
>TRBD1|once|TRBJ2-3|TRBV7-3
CASSLTAGQGLYF
TGTGCCAGCAGCTTAACAGCGGGACAGGGACTGTATTTT
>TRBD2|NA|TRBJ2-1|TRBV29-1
CSVDRLAGAYEQFF
TGCAGCGTTGATCGGCTAGCGGGAGCCTATGAGCAGTTCTTC
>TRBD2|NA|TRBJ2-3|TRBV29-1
CSVEQLAGGWTDTQYF
TGCAGCGTTGAACAGCTAGCGGGAGGATGGACAGATACGCAGTATTTT
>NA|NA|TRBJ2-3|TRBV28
CASSAGGPGTDTQYF
TGTGCCAGCTCGGCGGGTGGCCCGGGCACAGATACGCAGTATTTT
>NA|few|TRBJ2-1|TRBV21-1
CASRDFNNEQFF
TGTGCCAGCCGGGACTTTAACAATGAGCAGTTCTTC
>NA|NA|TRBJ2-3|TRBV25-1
CASSAVNADTQYF
TGTGCCAGCAGTGCCGTCAATGCAGATACGCAGTATTTT
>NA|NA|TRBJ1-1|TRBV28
CASSPYGPGEGEAFF
TGTGCCAGCAGTCCCTACGGCCCCGGGGAAGGTGAAGCTTTCTTT
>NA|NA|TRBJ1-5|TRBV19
CASTKGRPNQPQHF
TGTGCCAGTACTAAGGGACGGCCTAATCAGCCCCAGCATTTT
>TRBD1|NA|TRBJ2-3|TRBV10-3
CAISGGPDRGRGDTQYF
TGTGCCATCAGTGGGGGCCCGGACAGGGGGCGCGGGGATACGCAGTATTTT
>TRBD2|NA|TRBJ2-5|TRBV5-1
CASSFSGRAEETQYF
TGCGCCAGCAGCTTTAGCGGGAGGGCCGAAGAGACCCAGTACTTC
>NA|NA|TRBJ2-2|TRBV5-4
CASSGGTVNGPGELFF
TGTGCCAGCAGCGGGGGGACGGTTAACGGACCGGGGGAGCTGTTTTTT
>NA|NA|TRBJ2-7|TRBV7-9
CASSSSSWGEQYF
TGTGCCAGCAGCTCCAGCAGTTGGGGCGAGCAGTACTTC
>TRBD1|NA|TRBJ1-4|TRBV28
CASSLLGTGNEKLFF
TGTGCCAGCAGTTTATTGGGGACAGGGAACGAAAAACTGTTTTTT
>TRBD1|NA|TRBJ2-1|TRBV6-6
CASRTRTGYSDEQFF
TGTGCCAGCAGAACCCGGACAGGGTATTCGGATGAGCAGTTCTTC
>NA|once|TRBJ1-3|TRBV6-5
CASSPAGSGNTIYF
TGTGCCAGCAGCCCCGCCGGGTCTGGAAACACCATATATTTT
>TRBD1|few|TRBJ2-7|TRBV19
CASSGQGSGIWEQYF
TGTGCCAGTAGTGGACAGGGGTCGGGTATCTGGGAGCAGTACTTC
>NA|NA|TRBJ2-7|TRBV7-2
CASSFSLRPVEQYF
TGTGCCAGCAGCTTTTCGCTGAGACCGGTCGAGCAGTACTTC
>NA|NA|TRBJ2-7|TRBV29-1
CSVGPRAGNYEQYF
TGCAGCGTTGGCCCCCGAGCGGGTAACTACGAGCAGTACTTC
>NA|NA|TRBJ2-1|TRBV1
CTSSQDGGLPICEQFF
TGCACCAGCAGCCAAGATGGGGGACTCCCCATTTGTGAGCAGTTCTTC
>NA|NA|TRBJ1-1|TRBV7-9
CASSFIGTNTEAFF
TGTGCCAGCAGCTTCATTGGAACGAACACTGAAGCTTTCTTT
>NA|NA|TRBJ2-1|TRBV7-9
CASSSSTAGSYNEQFF
TGTGCCAGCAGCTCCAGTACGGCAGGCTCCTACAATGAGCAGTTCTTC
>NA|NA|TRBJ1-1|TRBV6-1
CASARPDTEAFF
TGTGCCAGCGCACGGCCGGACACTGAAGCTTTCTTT
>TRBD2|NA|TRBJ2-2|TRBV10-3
CAISEKSSGNTGELFF
TGTGCCATCAGTGAGAAGTCTAGCGGTAACACCGGGGAGCTGTTTTTT
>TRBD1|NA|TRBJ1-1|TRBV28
CASRPPRQGAGTEAFF
TGTGCCAGCAGGCCCCCGCGTCAGGGGGCCGGGACTGAAGCTTTCTTT
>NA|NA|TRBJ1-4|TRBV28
CASSSWLDGAYEKLFF
TGTGCCAGCAGTTCCTGGTTGGACGGGGCATATGAAAAACTGTTTTTT
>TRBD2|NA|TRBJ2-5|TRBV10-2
CASKTSGTSGQETQYF
TGCGCCAGCAAGACTTCGGGGACTAGCGGACAAGAGACCCAGTACTTC
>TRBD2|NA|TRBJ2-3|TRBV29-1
CSLRRELGDTQYF
TGCAGTTTAAGGCGGGAGTTGGGAGATACGCAGTATTTT
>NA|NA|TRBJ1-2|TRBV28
CASSLWPADGYTF
TGTGCCAGCAGTTTATGGCCGGCGGATGGCTACACCTTC
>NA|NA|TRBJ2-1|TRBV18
CASSPGTGSYNEQFF
TGTGCCAGCTCACCCGGGACCGGATCCTACAATGAGCAGTTCTTC
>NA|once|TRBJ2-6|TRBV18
CASSVFSGANVLTF
TGTGCCAGCTCAGTATTCTCTGGGGCCAACGTCCTGACTTTC
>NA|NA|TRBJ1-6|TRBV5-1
CASSLESLDSPLHF
TGCGCCAGCAGCTTGGAGTCATTGGATTCACCCCTCCACTTT